Sequencing of this T cell receptor beta chain was carried out in a study of Tregs in tolerant kidney transplant recipients (dated by TCRdb to the late 2010s). For the study in its entirety: Before combined kidney and bone marrow transplantation, this study identified donor-specific regulatory T cells using TCRbeta sequencing and then followed those same cells after transplant. The paper as a whole reports these results and caveats: Expanding Tregs with activated donor B cells appeared to identify the most biologically relevant and donor-specific TCRbeta repertoire. In tolerant patients, the expansion of donor-specific Tregs was greater than global Treg expansion, suggesting that the expansion was antigen-driven rather than nonspecific. PCR primers changed over time for some patients, so nucleotide-level comparison across those patients' samples was not possible. Biological reproducibility was not directly assessed, although technical replication error appeared to be minimal. The study was limited by small patient numbers, and the findings need validation in larger populations and under other immunosuppression protocols.

The transplants used related donors along with nonmyeloablative bone marrow transplantation, and in the human trials mixed chimerism was transient. Unstimulated Tregs (CD4+CD25+CD127-), CD4+ non-Tregs (CD4+CD25-), CD4 and CD8 cells were FACS-sorted from thawed PBMCs. The patients were several recipients of combined kidney and bone marrow transplants from the ITN036ST trial, and samples were available only from these trial subjects. Healthy control blood was processed to PBMCs by Ficoll density gradient and cryopreserved, and patient PBMCs were collected before and after transplant. CDR1 and CDR2, looked up from the germline V gene, are SGHDT and YYEEEE. V is cut back by 4 bases and J by 9 bases, with 10 bases in the junction unmatched. Counted from cysteine to phenylalanine, this CDR3 has 14 amino acids. Just CDR3 DNA is preserved here, 42 bases in frame from base 1. For TCRbeta CDR3 sequencing, genomic DNA was extracted from sorted cells using the QIAGEN DNeasy Blood and Tissue Kit. High-throughput TCRbeta CDR3 sequencing was carried out commercially through immunoSEQ, with PCR amplification with bias correction and internal controls included. The paper's processing steps were these. Unique productive TCRbeta sequences were defined by CDR3 nucleotide sequence where primers matched, otherwise by CDR3 amino acid sequence with Vbeta and Jbeta genes. To correct sorting error, sequences shared between sorted populations at a frequency ratio of 2:1 or less were removed; the rest were assigned to the higher population. Donor-reactive sequences were defined as at least 5-fold expanded in CFSE-low cells versus unstimulated cells, with frequency of at least 0.01% in CFSE-low cells. Jensen-Shannon divergence calculated on the top 100 TCRbeta sequences ranked by frequency was used to measure repertoire divergence. For samples with multiple sequencing runs, sorting error was corrected in each run separately before the runs were combined. TCRdb limited this immuneACCESS table to in-frame rearrangements with V and J called. A share of clones is missing; checked studies link under half to unresolved V genes, and the rest is unexplained. That table furnishes V, J and clone size, whereas the DNA furnished D and trimming. This sample gives approximately 50,000 clones in total; 90% to 95% of them show up just once. The top ten clonotypes cover approximately 16% of the sample.

Comments on this clone: The antigen it recognizes is unknown. Qualities for individual bases were not recorded, and no much larger clone is one base off.

Recombination connected TRBV5-6 to TRBJ2-1; the central 7 bases match TRBD2. The specimen was CD8+ T cells from blood (PBMCs), collected 24 months after the transplant. The sequence was collected from a human patient who received a combined kidney and bone marrow transplant. Where a transplant has occurred, the graft donor may have supplied some of the T cells. The DNA is TGTGCCAGCAGCCAAAACCGGGACTACGGTGAGCAGTTCTTC. Translated, it reads CASSQNRDYGEQFF.